Following are 28 T cell receptor beta chains from one sample sequenced in a study of cytomegalovirus exposure and HLA in healthy donors (dated by TCRdb to 2016 to 2017). Libraries came from the immunoSEQ multiplex PCR assay. The multiplex PCR relied on a mix of 60 forward primers for TCR Vbeta segments and 13 reverse primers for TCR Jbeta segments. Imported from immuneACCESS, the table was reduced by TCRdb to in-frame sequences with V and J called. These copies leave out some clones; in studies compared against another copy, an unresolved V gene accounts for under half, and the cause of the remainder is not known. For this sample there are over 130,000 clones; around 60% appear just once. The ten largest clones take up approximately 6.6% of the sample. The material sequenced was PBMCs. The receptor set was obtained from a woman aged 60-75 years in good health and CMV-seropositive.

This clone has a handful of counts. The V gene is TRBV28, the J gene TRBJ1-1; weak D call: TRBD1 (6 bases). There are 13 residues in the CDR3. Germline V lookup: CDR1 MDHEN, CDR2 SYDVKM. V lost 7 bases, J lost 3 bases, and 12 bases lay in between. CDR3 protein: CASTYREYTEAFF. DNA of the CDR3: TGTGCCAGCACCTACAGGGAATACACTGAAGCTTTCTTT.

In its sample, this clone was seen a few times. The chain carries TRBV28 and TRBJ2-7, with 7 nucleotides matching TRBD1. The CDR3 spans 13 residues. Germline trimming cut 10 bases from V and 4 bases from J; bases unmatched to any gene: 10. The germline CDR1 and CDR2 sequences are MDHEN and SYDVKM. CDR3: CATWDSGTYEQYF. As DNA, the CDR3 is TGTGCCACTTGGGACAGCGGAACGTACGAGCAGTACTTC.

The chain links TRBV7-8 to TRBJ2-3; tentative D call: TRBD2 (5 bases). CDR1 and CDR2 from the germline V gene are SGHVS and FQNEAQ. The CDR3 is 15 residues long. Trimming shortened V by 1 base and J by 2 bases, and 10 bases separated the two germline ends. The CDR3 DNA reads as TGTGCCAGCAGCTTAGTGGACTTCCTCACAGATACGCAGTATTTT. Translating gives CASSLVDFLTDTQYF. Based on the CDR3 plus reference TRBV7-8 and TRBJ2-3, the full variable domain is GAGVSQSPRYKVAKRGQDVALRCDPISGHVSLFWYQQALGQGPEFLTYFQNEAQLDKSGLPSDRFFAERPEGSVSTLKIQRTQQEDSAVYLCASSLVDFLTDTQYFGPGTRLTVL.

This clone has at least ten counts. The V call is TRBV7-9, the J call TRBJ2-1; 14 bases are shared with TRBD2. The CDR3 has 17 amino acids. V was pared by 0 bases and J by 6 bases, with 4 bases of the junction left unmatched. Germline-derived CDR1 and CDR2 are SEHNR and FQNEAQ (reference sequence). CDR3 DNA sequence: TGTGCCAGCAGCTTAGCGTATGGGACTAGCGGGAGCAATGAGCAGTTCTTC. It is translated as CASSLAYGTSGSNEQFF.

The chain has TRBV29-1 and TRBJ1-2, with TRBD1 as a possible D gene (5 bases). Per the germline V gene, CDR1 is SQVTM and CDR2 is ANQGSEA. The CDR3 totals 11 residues. V was trimmed by 7 bases and J by 2 bases, leaving 8 bases between them. DNA for the CDR3: TGCAGCGATGACAGAAACTATGGCTACACCTTC. Translated, it gives CSDDRNYGYTF.

The CDR3 reads CSVEVPGSLNEQFF. The CDR3 coding sequence is TGCAGCGTTGAAGTACCCGGGAGTTTGAATGAGCAGTTCTTC. The genes are TRBV29-1 and TRBJ2-1; D is perhaps TRBD2 (6 bases). V shed 1 base and J shed 7 bases, with 14 bases lying between them. Per the germline V gene, CDR1 is SQVTM and CDR2 is ANQGSEA. The CDR3 contains 14 residues.

This rearrangement joins TRBV11-2 to TRBJ2-1; D might be TRBD1 (6 bases). V was clipped by 5 bases and J by 1 base, with 12 bases between them. This CDR3 is 15 amino acids long. Germline CDR1 reads SGHAT; CDR2 reads FQNNGV. The DNA of the CDR3 is TGTGCCAGCAGCCCAGGGGTCGGTTCCTACAATGAGCAGTTCTTC. Encoded protein: CASSPGVGSYNEQFF.

This CDR3 is CASSPGGAEGYTF. DNA of the CDR3: TGCGCCAGCAGTCCAGGGGGCGCAGAAGGCTACACCTTC. This rearrangement joins TRBV5-1 to TRBJ1-2; 8 nucleotides align to TRBD1. Looked up from germline, CDR1 is SGHRS and CDR2 is YFSETQ. This CDR3 is 13 amino acids long. Germline trimming cut 5 bases from V and 8 bases from J; bases unmatched to any gene: 8.

The table lists this clone with a few counts. The rearrangement links TRBV27 to TRBJ2-5, with D hard to call. The germline gives CDR1 MNHEY, CDR2 SMNVEV (reference sequence). Trimming removed 2 bases from V and 5 bases from J, with 9 bases in between. The CDR3 loop spans 13 amino acids. CDR3 amino acids: CASSLTARETQYF. The CDR3 DNA is TGTGCCAGCAGTTTAACCGCCCGGGAGACCCAGTACTTC.

The table lists this clone with a few counts. The chain joins TRBV6-5 to TRBJ2-7; 8 bases fit TRBD1. Germline-derived CDR1 and CDR2 are MNHEY and SVGAGI. V was clipped by 6 bases and J by 5 bases; unmatched bases: 9. This CDR3 region has 14 residues. CDR3 protein: CASRFQGAWNEQYF. The CDR3 nucleotides read TGTGCCAGCAGGTTCCAGGGGGCGTGGAACGAGCAGTACTTC.

The chain carries TRBV6-5 and TRBJ1-2; the match to TRBD1 covers 7 bases. The J segment lost 3 bases and the V segment lost 6 bases, leaving 7 bases of the junction unmatched. In germline, CDR1 is MNHEY, CDR2 SVGAGI. This CDR3 is 14 amino acids long. The CDR3 sequence is CASSRTGADYGYTF. The CDR3 DNA sequence: TGTGCCAGCAGCCGTACAGGGGCCGACTATGGCTACACCTTC.

Points on this clone: Additional DNA sequences in this sample encode the identical CDR3. This chain joins TRBV14 and TRBJ1-1; 8 bases fit TRBD1. The CDR3 sequence is 13 residues long. Unmatched junction bases numbered 6, after V lost 1 base and J lost 11 bases. The germline gives CDR1 SGHDN, CDR2 FVKESK. The CDR3 DNA follows: TGTGCCAGCAGCCAAGTTCGACAGGGGAACGCTTTCTTT. Translating it yields CASSQVRQGNAFF.

As regards this clone: The identical CDR3 is also encoded by other nucleotide sequences in the sample. The V gene is TRBV19, the J gene TRBJ1-1, with 9 bases aligning to TRBD1. Germline V gives CDR1 LNHDA, CDR2 SQIVND (reference sequence). The CDR3 has 13 amino acids. V shed 6 bases, J shed 1 base, and the junction held 0 bases outside the gene matches. In DNA form, the CDR3 reads TGTGCCAGTAGGGGACAGGGGAACACTGAAGCTTTCTTT. It translates to CASRGQGNTEAFF.

This clone has only a few counts. The rearrangement links TRBV5-1 to TRBJ1-2; 8 positions agree with TRBD1. V lost 4 bases, J lost 6 bases, and 5 bases stayed unmatched. The CDR3 contains 13 residues. Germline V lookup: CDR1 SGHRS, CDR2 YFSETQ. CDR3 amino acids: CASSHGQGDGYTF. CDR3 in DNA: TGCGCCAGCAGCCATGGACAGGGCGATGGCTACACCTTC.

The chain couples TRBV11-2 to TRBJ2-2, with a weak D call TRBD1 (5 bases). V lost 5 bases and J lost 4, with 11 bases in between. Germline lookup yields CDR1 SGHAT and CDR2 FQNNGV. The CDR3 has 14 amino acids. The CDR3 nucleotides read TGTGCCAGCAGCCTTCAGGGTTCCACCGGGGAGCTGTTTTTT. Its protein is CASSLQGSTGELFF.

The rearrangement joins TRBV6-5 to TRBJ2-2; 10 bases line up with TRBD2. This CDR3 is 16 amino acids long. Germline assignment: CDR1 MNHEY and CDR2 SVGAGI. The ends lost 0 bases at V and 9 bases at J; junction bases unmatched: 7. The CDR3 spells CASSYSLAGGPRELFF. The CDR3 nucleotides are TGTGCCAGCAGTTACTCGTTAGCGGGAGGTCCCAGGGAGCTGTTTTTT.

The gene calls are TRBV30 and TRBJ1-3, with D perhaps matching TRBD1 (6 bases). The CDR3 is made up of 13 amino acids. The germline V gene encodes CDR1 GTSNPN and CDR2 SVGIG (reference sequence). The V and J ends lost 2 bases and 6 bases respectively, with 11 bases between them. The CDR3 nucleotides read TGTGCCTGGAGTTACAGGGAGACAAACACCATATATTTT. Protein: CAWSYRETNTIYF.

This sequence joins TRBV29-1 and TRBJ2-1; 9 bases line up with TRBD2. CDR1 and CDR2 (germline): SQVTM, ANQGSEA. The CDR3 covers 14 residues. V shed 3 bases and J 9 bases; nucleotides not matched to a gene: 9. The DNA of the CDR3 is TGCAGCGTTGAGGAGGGACTAGCAGGTACTGAGCAGTTCTTC. Its translation: CSVEEGLAGTEQFF.

This clone was counted a few times. The J gene is TRBJ2-2, the V gene TRBV4-1, with 7 bases lining up with TRBD2. Germline CDR1 MGHRA, CDR2 YSYEKL. The CDR3 is made up of 15 amino acids. After removal of 1 base from V and 7 bases from J, the junction contained 6 bases not matched to a gene. This chain's CDR3 is CASSQGRREYGELFF. The CDR3 DNA follows: TGCGCCAGCAGCCAAGGAAGGCGGGAGTACGGGGAGCTGTTTTTT.

This clone was picked up a small number of times. The rearrangement joins TRBV7-3 to TRBJ2-3; 9 bases fit TRBD2. The CDR3 consists of 15 residues. The V segment lost 2 bases and the J segment 5 bases; nucleotides outside the gene matches: 5. Per germline, CDR1 SGHTA and CDR2 FQGTGA. The CDR3 loop is CASSLQAGGGDTQYF. The CDR3 bases are TGTGCCAGCAGCTTACAAGCGGGAGGAGGAGATACGCAGTATTTT.

The V gene is TRBV9, the J gene TRBJ2-3; D is unresolved. Germline CDR1 SGDLS, CDR2 YYNGEE. The CDR3 length is 13 residues. The V end lost 3 bases, the J end lost 2 bases, and 7 bases lay between the germline ends. The CDR3 reads CASSATNTDTQYF. CDR3 in DNA: TGTGCCAGCAGCGCCACAAACACAGATACGCAGTATTTT.

CDR3 sequence: CATSRDSGGEETQYF. The CDR3 nucleotides read TGTGCCACCAGCAGAGATAGCGGTGGGGAAGAGACCCAGTACTTC. The J gene is TRBJ2-5, the V gene TRBV15, with D possibly TRBD2 on 6 matching bases. V lost 0 bases to trimming and J lost 3 bases, with 11 bases between them. The CDR3 contains 15 residues. Germline-derived CDR1 and CDR2 are LNHNV and YYDKDF (reference sequence).

This clone was observed a handful of times. The chain joins TRBV5-8 to TRBJ1-1, with D maybe TRBD1 (6 bases). Germline loops: CDR1 SGHTS, CDR2 YDEGEE. Deletions cut 4 bases from V and 3 bases from J, with 10 bases between. CDR3 length equals 13 residues. CDR3 sequence reads: CASSIQGHTEAFF. CDR3 sequence (DNA): TGTGCCAGCAGCATCCAGGGGCACACTGAAGCTTTCTTT.

This rearrangement joins TRBV27 to TRBJ1-1; 9 bases map to TRBD1. With V trimmed by 3 bases and J by 0 bases, 8 bases remained unmatched. The CDR3 loop spans 17 amino acids. The germline gives CDR1 MNHEY, CDR2 SMNVEV (reference sequence). CDR3 region: CASSLGTGRSLNTEAFF. The CDR3 DNA reads TGTGCCAGCAGTTTGGGGACAGGGAGGTCCTTGAACACTGAAGCTTTCTTT.

The chain recombines TRBV27 with TRBJ2-7, with 12 bases lining up with TRBD2. V trimming: 7 bases; J trimming: 4 bases; junction bases outside the gene matches: 17. The germline gives CDR1 MNHEY, CDR2 SMNVEV (reference sequence). The CDR3 contains 18 residues. CDR3 in amino acids: CASNLDPSGRADFYEQYF. CDR3 nucleotide sequence: TGTGCCAGCAACCTAGATCCTAGCGGGAGGGCCGATTTTTACGAGCAGTACTTC.

V usage is TRBV4-1 and J usage is TRBJ2-5; D possibly corresponds to TRBD2 (6 bases). Germline CDR1 and CDR2: MGHRA and YSYEKL. This CDR3 contains 15 residues. The V and J ends lost 0 bases and 5 bases respectively, with 13 bases between them. This CDR3 is CASSQEAGPGETQYF. The CDR3 DNA reads TGCGCCAGCAGCCAAGAGGCGGGGCCCGGGGAGACCCAGTACTTC.

This chain uses TRBV7-8 with TRBJ1-5; possibly TRBD1 for D (6 bases). The V and J ends lost 0 bases and 6 bases respectively, with 12 bases between them. Germline V gene sequence: CDR1 SGHVS, CDR2 FQNEAQ. This CDR3 spans 15 amino acids. In DNA, the CDR3 is TGTGCCAGCAGCTTAGCCCAGGGGAGAGGTCAGCCCCAGCATTTT. Its protein is CASSLAQGRGQPQHF. The full variable domain, rest sourced from reference TRBV7-8 and TRBJ1-5, is GAGVSQSPRYKVAKRGQDVALRCDPISGHVSLFWYQQALGQGPEFLTYFQNEAQLDKSGLPSDRFFAERPEGSVSTLKIQRTQQEDSAVYLCASSLAQGRGQPQHFGDGTRLSIL.

The rearrangement uses TRBV9 and TRBJ2-1, with 13 positions matching TRBD2. The V segment lost 4 bases and the J segment 7 bases; nucleotides outside the gene matches: 5. The CDR3 length is 15 residues. Germline CDR1 and CDR2: SGDLS and YYNGEE. CDR3 residues: CASSFRTSGRNEQFF. The CDR3 bases are TGTGCCAGCAGCTTCCGGACTAGCGGGAGAAATGAGCAGTTCTTC.